These 16 T cell receptor beta chains were all obtained from the same sample, sequenced in a study of cytomegalovirus exposure and HLA in healthy donors. Use of 60 Vbeta and 13 Jbeta primers characterized the PCR. Using immunoSEQ multiplex PCR, the repertoire was profiled, and TCRdb retains in-frame clones only, with some absent. The sample yields around 200,000 clones, of which the top ten take up more than 0.75%. Material: PBMCs. The source is a woman under 40 in good health and CMV-seropositive.

The gene calls are TRBV7-7 and TRBJ2-1; TRBD1 aligns across 7 bases. This CDR3 contains 14 residues. Germline-derived CDR1 and CDR2 are SSHAT and FNYEAQ (reference sequence). Losses at the gene ends were 5 bases for V and 9 bases for J; bases not matched to a gene: 10. The CDR3 protein is CASSDETGSSEQFF. In DNA, the CDR3 is TGTGCCAGCAGCGACGAGACAGGGAGCAGTGAGCAGTTCTTC. Full variable domain (outside the CDR3, taken from reference TRBV7-7 and TRBJ2-1): GAGVSQSPRYKVTKRGQDVTLRCDPISSHATLYWYQQALGQGPEFLTYFNYEAQPDKSGLPSDRFSAERPEGSISTLTIQRTEQRDSAMYRCASSDETGSSEQFFGPGTRLTVL.

V usage is TRBV9 and J usage is TRBJ1-2; 7 bases are shared with TRBD1. The CDR3 extends over 15 amino acids. With V trimmed by 4 bases and J by 7 bases, 13 bases remained unmatched. The V gene's germline CDR1 is SGDLS and CDR2 YYNGEE. CDR3 nucleotides: TGTGCCAGCAGCCCCAACGAAATAGACAGGGCTGGCTACACCTTC. Its translation is CASSPNEIDRAGYTF. The full variable domain, with the rest looked up from reference TRBV9 and TRBJ1-2, is DSGVTQTPKHLITATGQRVTLRCSPRSGDLSVYWYQQSLDQGLQFLIQYYNGEERAKGNILERFSAQQFPDLHSELNLSSLELGDSALYFCASSPNEIDRAGYTFGSGTRLTVV.

The genes are TRBV6-1 and TRBJ2-7, with TRBD1 identical over 8 bases. The CDR3 consists of 16 residues. V was clipped by 2 bases and J by 3 bases; unmatched bases: 9. CDR1 and CDR2 (germline): MNHNS, SASEGT. This CDR3 reads CASSEKDRGWVYEQYF. CDR3 DNA: TGTGCCAGCAGTGAAAAAGACAGGGGCTGGGTCTACGAGCAGTACTTC.

CDR3: CSVESQGDEQYF. The DNA for the CDR3 is TGCAGCGTTGAATCTCAGGGGGACGAGCAGTACTTC. The chain combines TRBV29-1 with TRBJ2-5; TRBD1 matches 7 bases. The end of the DNA is better explained by TRBJ2-7, so the J call may be wrong. The CDR3 runs 12 residues. CDR1 is SQVTM, CDR2 ANQGSEA, per germline.

The chain joins TRBV7-9 to TRBJ2-1; perhaps TRBD1 as D (5 bases). Trimming pared 4 bases from V and 6 bases from J, leaving 13 bases between. The length of the CDR3 is 14 residues. Looked up from germline, CDR1 is SEHNR and CDR2 is FQNEAQ (reference sequence). CDR3 protein: CASSYGGATNEQFF. The CDR3, as DNA: TGTGCCAGCAGCTACGGTGGGGCTACCAATGAGCAGTTCTTC.

V gene TRBV7-2 combines with J gene TRBJ1-4, with D unresolved. V gave up 3 bases and J gave up 7 bases, with 12 bases separating them. This CDR3 comprises 14 residues. CDR1 is SGHTA and CDR2 is FQGNSA in the germline V gene. CDR3 DNA sequence: TGTGCCAGCAGCTTCACCCCGAGGGCTGAAAAACTGTTTTTT. The encoded protein is CASSFTPRAEKLFF.

CDR3 sequence (DNA): TGTGCCAGCAGCTTAGGGGGGCTGGCAGATACGCAGTATTTT. It encodes CASSLGGLADTQYF. This chain links TRBV7-7 with TRBJ2-3, with D tentatively TRBD1 (6 bases). Trimming stripped 1 base from V and 4 bases from J, with 9 bases between. There are 14 residues in the CDR3. Germline V gene data show CDR1 as SSHAT and CDR2 as FNYEAQ (reference sequence).

The V gene is TRBV28, the J gene TRBJ1-5, with unresolved D. Looked up from germline, CDR1 is MDHEN and CDR2 is SYDVKM. The V gene lost 4 bases and the J gene lost 5 bases, with 12 bases spanning the gap. The CDR3 has 14 amino acids. This chain's CDR3 is CASSSLGGYQPQHF. The CDR3 DNA reads TGTGCCAGCAGTTCGTTAGGCGGTTATCAGCCCCAGCATTTT.

The chain couples TRBV7-8 to TRBJ2-2; D gene uncertain. V dropped 2 bases and J dropped 3 bases, with 4 bases sitting between them. The CDR3 totals 13 residues. Germline V gene sequence: CDR1 SGHVS, CDR2 FQNEAQ. The CDR3 is CASSLQDTGELFF. As DNA, the CDR3 is TGTGCCAGCAGCTTACAGGACACCGGGGAGCTGTTTTTT. The full variable domain, in which reference TRBV7-8 and TRBJ2-2 provide the parts outside the CDR3, is GAGVSQSPRYKVAKRGQDVALRCDPISGHVSLFWYQQALGQGPEFLTYFQNEAQLDKSGLPSDRFFAERPEGSVSTLKIQRTQQEDSAVYLCASSLQDTGELFFGEGSRLTVL.

The chain joins TRBV7-9 to TRBJ1-4; D is unclear. Per the germline V gene, CDR1 is SEHNR and CDR2 is FQNEAQ (reference sequence). V lost 4 bases and J lost 7, with 7 bases in between. CDR3 length: 12 amino acids. CDR3 protein: CASSWASEKLFF. Here the CDR3 DNA reads TGTGCCAGCAGCTGGGCGAGTGAAAAACTGTTTTTT.

The CDR3 sequence is CASSPQGPNQPQHF. CDR3 DNA: TGTGCCAGCAGCCCCCAGGGGCCTAATCAGCCCCAGCATTTT. The V call is TRBV7-9, the J call TRBJ1-5, with a tentative D call TRBD1 (6 bases). V shed 5 bases and J shed 4 bases, with 12 bases lying between them. Germline V gives CDR1 SEHNR, CDR2 FQNEAQ (reference sequence). The CDR3 runs to 14 residues.

Written as DNA, the CDR3 is TGTGCCAGCAGCGGTCAGACAGCCTCTTATGGCTACACCTTC. Protein product: CASSGQTASYGYTF. This rearrangement joins TRBV11-2 to TRBJ1-2, with a tentative D call TRBD1 (5 bases). The CDR3 covers 14 residues. Germline V gives CDR1 SGHAT, CDR2 FQNNGV. Deletions cut 5 bases from V and 5 bases from J, with 15 bases between.

The chain joins TRBV7-4 to TRBJ2-7; maybe TRBD2 (6 bases). Trimming pared 1 base from V and 8 bases from J, leaving 21 bases between. The germline V gene has CDR1 SGHVT and CDR2 SQSDAQ. This CDR3 is 16 amino acids long. The CDR3 is CASSLGGTRPPWKQYF. DNA for the CDR3: TGTGCCAGCAGCTTAGGGGGGACTCGGCCCCCCTGGAAGCAGTACTTC. Complete variable domain (other parts from reference TRBV7-4 and TRBJ2-7): GAGVSQSPRYKVAKRGRDVALRCDSISGHVTLYWYRQTLGQGSEVLTYSQSDAQRDKSGRPSGRFSAERPERSVSTLKIQRTEQGDSAVYLCASSLGGTRPPWKQYFGPGTRLTVT.

CDR3 loop: CASSLQGRNTEAFF. CDR3 bases: TGTGCCAGCAGTTTACAAGGGAGAAACACTGAAGCTTTCTTT. The gene calls are TRBV27 and TRBJ1-1; D gene ambiguous. The CDR3 totals 14 residues. Trimming removed 2 bases at V and 2 bases at J, with 9 bases between. Germline assignment: CDR1 MNHEY and CDR2 SMNVEV (reference sequence).

The rearrangement links TRBV19 to TRBJ2-3; 7 bases line up with TRBD1. CDR1 and CDR2 (germline): LNHDA, SQIVND (reference sequence). The junction had 6 bases not matched to a gene; V was cut back by 3 bases and J by 0 bases. This CDR3 is built from 16 residues. CDR3 protein: CASSMRQGTSTDTQYF. DNA of the CDR3: TGTGCCAGTAGTATGAGACAGGGAACTAGCACAGATACGCAGTATTTT.

The rearrangement uses TRBV27 and TRBJ2-1; TRBD2 matches 7 bases. Looked up from germline, CDR1 is MNHEY and CDR2 is SMNVEV (reference sequence). The CDR3 runs 15 residues. The V segment lost 6 bases and the J segment 2 bases; nucleotides outside the gene matches: 7. This chain's CDR3 is CASRGSGNPYNEQFF. CDR3 nucleotides: TGTGCCAGCAGAGGGAGCGGGAACCCCTACAATGAGCAGTTCTTC.